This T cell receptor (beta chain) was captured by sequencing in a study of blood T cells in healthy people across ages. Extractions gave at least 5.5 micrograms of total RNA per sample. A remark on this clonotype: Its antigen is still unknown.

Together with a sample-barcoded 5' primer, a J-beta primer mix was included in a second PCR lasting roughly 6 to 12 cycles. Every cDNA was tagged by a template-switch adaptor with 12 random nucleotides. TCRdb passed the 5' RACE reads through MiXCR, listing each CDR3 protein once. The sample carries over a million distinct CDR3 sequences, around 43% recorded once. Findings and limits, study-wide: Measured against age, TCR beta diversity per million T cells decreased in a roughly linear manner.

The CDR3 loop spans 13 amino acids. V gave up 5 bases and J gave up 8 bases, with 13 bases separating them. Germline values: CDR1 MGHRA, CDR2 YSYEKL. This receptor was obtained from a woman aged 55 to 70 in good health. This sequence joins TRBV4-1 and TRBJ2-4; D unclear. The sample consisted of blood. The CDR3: CASSIGLLDIQYF. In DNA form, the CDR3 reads TGCGCCAGCAGCATTGGGCTGTTGGACATTCAGTACTTC.